This TCR beta chain derives from a study of spatial heterogeneity in lung cancer. There are a few counts of this clonotype. All TCR cDNA molecules were individually tagged with a unique molecular identifier. TCRdb reprocessed the 5' RACE reads with MiXCR, giving one entry per CDR3 protein. The sample consists of 40,000 to 55,000 distinct CDR3 sequences, 6.5% to 8% of them appearing once. J gave up 7 bases and V 4 bases, and 13 bases lay outside the gene matches. The CDR3 contains 15 residues. Germline V lookup: CDR1 SGHDT, CDR2 YYEEEE. The time point here: sample taken at primary tumor resection. Unsorted samples of tumor, nontumor lung or frozen PBMC had their whole RNA sequenced.

This sequence originates from a female donor with early-stage non-small cell lung cancer. The sample was PBMCs, taken at surgery. The J gene is TRBJ2-7, the V gene TRBV5-6; TRBD2 agrees at 8 bases. CDR3 bases: TGTGCCAGCAGCGCCAACTGGCGGGGGGCCAGGGAGCAGTACTTC. Its translation: CASSANWRGAREQYF. The entire variable domain, with the rest obtained from reference TRBV5-6 and TRBJ2-7, is as follows: DAGVTQSPTHLIKTRGQQVTLRCSPKSGHDTVSWYQQALGQGPQFIFQYYEEEERQRGNFPDRFSGHQFPNYSSELNVNALLLGDSALYLCASSANWRGAREQYFGPGTRLTVT.